This TCR beta chain was sequenced in a study of T cell responses to AZD1222 COVID-19 vaccine. Study outcomes and limitations: Donors, mostly white British, included more females; clonal diversity was possibly underestimated. Nearly half of unique spike-specific TCRs reportedly avoided B.1.351 and B.1.1.7 mutated regions.

A word on this clone: Its antigen is not known.

V was trimmed by 4 bases and J by 7 bases, leaving 19 bases between them. Germline V CDR1 and CDR2: SQVTM, ANQGSEA. The CDR3 has 14 residues. Produced via immunoSEQ multiplex PCR; TCRdb's table is partial and in-frame only. This table has under 200,000 clones, just over 90% appearing once. This chain joins TRBV29-1 and TRBJ2-5; a possible D gene is TRBD2 (6 bases). This clonotype originated in an adult who received the MenACWY meningococcal vaccine as a control. The sample in question was peripheral blood, obtained 28 days after the second dose of the MenACWY control vaccine. The chain's CDR3 is CSVARETGGRTQYF. The CDR3 nucleotides are TGCAGCGTTGCCCGCGAGACCGGGGGAAGGACCCAGTACTTC.